The next 12 T cell receptor beta chains were all read from a single sample in a study of cytomegalovirus exposure and HLA in healthy donors. Primers included in the PCR were 60 Vbeta and 13 Jbeta primers. Clones were sequenced by immunoSEQ multiplex PCR, and TCRdb holds only the in-frame ones, with some missing. The sample includes about 100,000 clones, roughly 74% of them seen just once. Sequences were obtained from PBMCs. These receptors were obtained from a woman in her seventies in good health and CMV-seropositive.

The V gene is TRBV5-4, the J gene TRBJ2-5, with 11 bases aligning to TRBD1. Looked up from germline, CDR1 is SGHNT and CDR2 is YYREEE (reference sequence). CDR3 size: 14 residues. Unmatched junction bases numbered 6, after V lost 4 bases and J lost 7 bases. Written as DNA, the CDR3 is TGTGCCAGCAGCCTGGGGGGGACAGGGGGGACCCAGTACTTC. This translates into CASSLGGTGGTQYF.

The V and J genes are TRBV11-2 and TRBJ2-7; 8 positions agree with TRBD1. J was trimmed by 0 bases and V by 5 bases; bases with no gene match: 9. Germline V gene sequence: CDR1 SGHAT, CDR2 FQNNGV. This CDR3 has 16 amino acids. The CDR3 sequence is CASSLSPGQASYEQYF. CDR3 bases: TGTGCCAGCAGCCTTTCCCCGGGACAGGCCTCCTACGAGCAGTACTTC.

The chain links TRBV11-2 to TRBJ1-4, with 7 bases lining up with TRBD1. CDR3 length equals 16 residues. The V and J ends lost 5 bases and 3 bases, in that order; junction bases with no gene match: 9. The germline V gene encodes CDR1 SGHAT and CDR2 FQNNGV. The CDR3 DNA reads as TGTGCCAGCAGCACAAACAGGGGATGGGCTAATGAAAAACTGTTTTTT. It specifies CASSTNRGWANEKLFF.

The chain recombines TRBV2 with TRBJ2-1; perhaps TRBD1 as D (5 bases). Looked up from germline, CDR1 is SNHLY and CDR2 is FYNNEI. Trimming left V 2 bases short and J 7 bases short, with 15 bases between. This CDR3 contains 15 residues. CDR3 nucleotide sequence: TGTGCCAGCAGTGAACAGGGCGGCCTCCCTAATGAGCAGTTCTTC. This sequence encodes CASSEQGGLPNEQFF.

CDR3 DNA: TGTGCCATCAGTGAGCCCGGGGGGCGAGGAGAGACCCAGTACTTC. It encodes CAISEPGGRGETQYF. This chain links TRBV10-3 with TRBJ2-5, with TRBD2 as a possible D gene (7 bases). Germline assignment: CDR1 ENHRY and CDR2 SYGVKD. This CDR3 is built from 15 residues. The ends were cut back, 2 bases at V and 4 bases at J, with 14 bases in the middle.

This chain links TRBV9 with TRBJ1-2; D not certain. The CDR3 is 16 residues long. Deletions cut 4 bases from V and 4 bases from J, with 20 bases between. Looked up from germline, CDR1 is SGDLS and CDR2 is YYNGEE. This CDR3 reads CASSPPMALRGYGYTF. The CDR3 DNA is TGTGCCAGCAGCCCGCCGATGGCACTAAGAGGCTATGGCTACACCTTC.

This chain links TRBV6-5 with TRBJ1-2, with 9 bases fitting TRBD1. The V gene's germline CDR1 is MNHEY and CDR2 SVGAGI. The J segment lost 4 bases and the V segment lost 5 bases, leaving 5 bases of the junction unmatched. The CDR3 is made up of 14 amino acids. The CDR3 region is CASSAQGAVYGYTF. The CDR3 DNA reads TGTGCCAGCAGTGCACAGGGGGCAGTCTATGGCTACACCTTC.

This clone was recorded a few times. The chain is built from TRBV28 and TRBJ1-2; the D is unclear. This CDR3 is built from 14 residues. Germline CDR1 is MDHEN and CDR2 is SYDVKM. The ends were cut back, 6 bases at V and 3 bases at J, with 14 bases in the middle. CDR3 coding DNA: TGTGCCAGCAGCAATACCGGGAGCTACTATGGCTACACCTTC. This encodes CASSNTGSYYGYTF.

This CDR3 is CASSLSTTSGRNEQYF. DNA for the CDR3: TGTGCCAGCAGTTTATCGACGACTAGCGGGAGGAACGAGCAGTACTTC. The chain joins TRBV27 to TRBJ2-7, with 13 bases that match TRBD2. The CDR3 has 16 amino acids. The V segment lost 0 bases and the J segment 5 bases; nucleotides outside the gene matches: 4. CDR1 is MNHEY and CDR2 is SMNVEV in the germline V gene (reference sequence).

The CDR3 DNA reads TGTGCCAGCTGTGTATCGTCAGGCCTCACAGATACGCAGTATTTT. Residues: CASCVSSGLTDTQYF. The chain has TRBV27 and TRBJ2-3; no definite D call. Germline CDR1 is MNHEY and CDR2 is SMNVEV (reference sequence). Trimming removed 8 bases at V and 2 bases at J, with 17 bases between. This CDR3 has 15 residues.

This chain connects TRBV7-9 to TRBJ1-4; D is perhaps TRBD1 (6 bases). Trimming removed 3 bases at V and 5 bases at J, with 10 bases between. This CDR3 is 14 amino acids long. The V gene's germline CDR1 is SEHNR and CDR2 FQNEAQ (reference sequence). CDR3 in amino acids: CASSFGGGNEKLFF. The CDR3, as DNA: TGTGCCAGCAGCTTCGGGGGGGGCAATGAAAAACTGTTTTTT.

CDR3 DNA sequence: TGTGCCAGTCCCGGGACTAGCGTTTACAATGAGCAGTTCTTC. Encoded protein: CASPGTSVYNEQFF. This chain connects TRBV7-9 to TRBJ2-1; 10 bases are a match to TRBD2. The germline gives CDR1 SEHNR, CDR2 FQNEAQ (reference sequence). The CDR3 runs 14 residues. The V gene end was trimmed by 9 bases and the J gene end by 4 bases; junction bases not matched to a gene: 6.